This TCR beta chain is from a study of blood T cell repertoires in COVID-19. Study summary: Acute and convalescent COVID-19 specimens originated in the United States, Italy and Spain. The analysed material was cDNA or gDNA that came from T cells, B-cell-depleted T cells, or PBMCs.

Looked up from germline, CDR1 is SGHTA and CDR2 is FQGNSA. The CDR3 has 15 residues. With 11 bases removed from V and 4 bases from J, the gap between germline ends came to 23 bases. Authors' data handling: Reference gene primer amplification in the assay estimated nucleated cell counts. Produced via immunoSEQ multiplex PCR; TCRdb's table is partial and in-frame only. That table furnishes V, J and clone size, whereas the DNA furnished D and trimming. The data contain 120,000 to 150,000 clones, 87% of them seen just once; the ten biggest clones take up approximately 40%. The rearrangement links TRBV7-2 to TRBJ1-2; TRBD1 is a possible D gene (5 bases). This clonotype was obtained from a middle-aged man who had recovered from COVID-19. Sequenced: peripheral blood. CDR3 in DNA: TGTGCCGTACAGTTCCGGGGGTGGGGAAGCTATGGCTACACCTTC. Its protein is CAVQFRGWGSYGYTF.